This T cell receptor (beta chain) was captured in a study of response to subunit inactivated influenza vaccine. Each CDR3 protein is one row after TCRdb ran MiXCR on the RT-PCR reads. Of 280,000 or so distinct CDR3 sequences listed, around a fifth are singletons. CDR1 and CDR2 from the germline V gene are SGHNT and YYREEE (reference sequence). The trim removed 3 bases at V and 3 bases at J, leaving 7 bases unmatched. This CDR3 is built from 16 residues. The sample holds a few counts of this clonotype. As yet, its antigen is unknown. Findings and caveats of the study: The authors proposed limited new T cell recruitment per seasonal influenza vaccination.

This TCR was recovered from a man aged 50 to 69 who received an inactivated influenza vaccine. The chain employs TRBV5-4 and TRBJ1-2; 11 bases fit TRBD1. The sample in question was PBMCs from blood, obtained about 20 months after vaccination. DNA of the CDR3: TGTGCCAGCAGCTGGGACAGGGGGATGTCGGACTATGGCTACACCTTC. Amino acids: CASSWDRGMSDYGYTF. The whole variable domain, filled in from reference TRBV5-4 and TRBJ1-2, reads ETGVTQSPTHLIKTRGQQVTLRCSSQSGHNTVSWYQQALGQGPQFIFQYYREEENGRGNFPPRFSGLQFPNYSSELNVNALELDDSALYLCASSWDRGMSDYGYTFGSGTRLTVV.